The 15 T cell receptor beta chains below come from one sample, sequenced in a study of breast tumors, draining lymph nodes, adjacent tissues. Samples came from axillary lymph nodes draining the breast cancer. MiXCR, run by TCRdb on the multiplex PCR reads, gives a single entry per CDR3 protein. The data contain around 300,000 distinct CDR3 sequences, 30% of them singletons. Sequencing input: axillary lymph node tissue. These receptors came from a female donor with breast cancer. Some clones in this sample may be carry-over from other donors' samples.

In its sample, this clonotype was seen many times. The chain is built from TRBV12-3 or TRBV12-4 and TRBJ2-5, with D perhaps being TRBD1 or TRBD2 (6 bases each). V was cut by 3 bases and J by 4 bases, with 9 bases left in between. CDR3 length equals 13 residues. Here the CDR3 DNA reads TGTGCCAGCAGTTTGTCGGGGGCAGAGACCCAGTACTTC. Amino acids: CASSLSGAETQYF.

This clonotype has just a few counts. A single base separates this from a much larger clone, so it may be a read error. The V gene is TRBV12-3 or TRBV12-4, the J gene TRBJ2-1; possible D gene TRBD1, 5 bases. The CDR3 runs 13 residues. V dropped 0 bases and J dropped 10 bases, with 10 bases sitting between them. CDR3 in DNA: TGTGCCAGCAGTTTAGCGCAGGGTTACGAGCAGTTCTTC. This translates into CASSLAQGYEQFF.

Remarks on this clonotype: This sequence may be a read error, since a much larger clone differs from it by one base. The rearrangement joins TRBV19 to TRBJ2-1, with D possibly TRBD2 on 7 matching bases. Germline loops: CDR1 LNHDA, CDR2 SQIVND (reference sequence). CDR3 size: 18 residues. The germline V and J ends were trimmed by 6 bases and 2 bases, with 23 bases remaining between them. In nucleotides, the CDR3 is TGTGCCAGTAGCTCGACCCTTGGGGGGGAGGGGGCCTACAATGAGCAGTTCTTC. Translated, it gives CASSSTLGGEGAYNEQFF.

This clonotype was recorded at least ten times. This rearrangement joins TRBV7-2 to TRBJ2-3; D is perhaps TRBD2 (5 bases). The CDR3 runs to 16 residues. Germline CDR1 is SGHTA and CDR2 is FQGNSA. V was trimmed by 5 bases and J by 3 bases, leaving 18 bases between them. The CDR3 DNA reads TGTGCCAGCAGCCAACGGACTGGATTGGGAACAGATACGCAGTATTTT. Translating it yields CASSQRTGLGTDTQYF.

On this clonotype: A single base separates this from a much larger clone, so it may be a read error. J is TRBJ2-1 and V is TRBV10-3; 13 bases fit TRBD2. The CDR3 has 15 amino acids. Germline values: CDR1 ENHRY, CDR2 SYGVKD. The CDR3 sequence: CASSWTSGRSDEQFF. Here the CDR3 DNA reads TGTGCCAGCAGTTGGACTAGCGGGAGATCCGATGAGCAGTTCTTC.

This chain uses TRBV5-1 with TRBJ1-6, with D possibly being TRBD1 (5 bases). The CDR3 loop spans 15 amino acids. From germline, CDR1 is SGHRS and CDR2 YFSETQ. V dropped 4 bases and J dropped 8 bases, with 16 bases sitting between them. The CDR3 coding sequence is TGCGCCAGCAGCGGAGAATTCGGCAGGGATTCACCCCTCCACTTT. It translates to CASSGEFGRDSPLHF.

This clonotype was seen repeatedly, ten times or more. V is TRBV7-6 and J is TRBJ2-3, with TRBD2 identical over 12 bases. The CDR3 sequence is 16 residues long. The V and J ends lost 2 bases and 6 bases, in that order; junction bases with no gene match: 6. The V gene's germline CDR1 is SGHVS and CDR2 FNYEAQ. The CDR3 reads CASSLLAGGPADTQYF. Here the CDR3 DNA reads TGTGCCAGCAGCTTACTAGCGGGAGGGCCGGCCGATACGCAGTATTTT.

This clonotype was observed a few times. CDR3 region: CASSFRGGSTDTQYF. The DNA for the CDR3 is TGTGCCAGCAGTTTCCGGGGTGGTAGCACAGATACGCAGTATTTT. This rearrangement joins TRBV27 to TRBJ2-3, with D tentatively TRBD2 (5 bases). The CDR3 runs to 15 residues. Germline loops: CDR1 MNHEY, CDR2 SMNVEV (reference sequence). V dropped 3 bases and J dropped 0 bases, with 10 bases sitting between them.

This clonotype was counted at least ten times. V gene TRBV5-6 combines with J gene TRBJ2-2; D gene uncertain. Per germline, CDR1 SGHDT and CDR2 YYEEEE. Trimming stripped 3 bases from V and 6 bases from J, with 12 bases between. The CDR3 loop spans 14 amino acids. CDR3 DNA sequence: TGTGCCAGCAGCTATCTGGGTGTCGCCGGGGAGCTGTTTTTT. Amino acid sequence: CASSYLGVAGELFF. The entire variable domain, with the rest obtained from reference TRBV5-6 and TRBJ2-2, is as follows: DAGVTQSPTHLIKTRGQQVTLRCSPKSGHDTVSWYQQALGQGPQFIFQYYEEEERQRGNFPDRFSGHQFPNYSSELNVNALLLGDSALYLCASSYLGVAGELFFGEGSRLTVL.

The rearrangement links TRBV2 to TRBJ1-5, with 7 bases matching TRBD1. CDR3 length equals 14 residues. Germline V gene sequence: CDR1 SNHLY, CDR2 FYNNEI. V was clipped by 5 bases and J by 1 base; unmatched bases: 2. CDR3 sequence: CASSRDRSNQPQHF. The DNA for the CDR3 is TGTGCCAGCAGTCGGGACAGAAGCAATCAGCCCCAGCATTTT.

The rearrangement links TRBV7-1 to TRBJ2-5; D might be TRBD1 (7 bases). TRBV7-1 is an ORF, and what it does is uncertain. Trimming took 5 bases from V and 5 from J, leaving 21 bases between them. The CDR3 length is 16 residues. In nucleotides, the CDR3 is TGTGCCAGCAGCCCAAAGATCTTGACAGGGAGGGAGACCCAGTACTTC. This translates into CASSPKILTGRETQYF.

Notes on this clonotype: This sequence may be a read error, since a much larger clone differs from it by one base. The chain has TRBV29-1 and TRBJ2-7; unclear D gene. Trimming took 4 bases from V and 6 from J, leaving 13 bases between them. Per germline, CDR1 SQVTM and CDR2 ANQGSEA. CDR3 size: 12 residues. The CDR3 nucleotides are TGCAGCGTTGTTATCACTTCATGCGAGCAGTACTTC. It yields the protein CSVVITSCEQYF.

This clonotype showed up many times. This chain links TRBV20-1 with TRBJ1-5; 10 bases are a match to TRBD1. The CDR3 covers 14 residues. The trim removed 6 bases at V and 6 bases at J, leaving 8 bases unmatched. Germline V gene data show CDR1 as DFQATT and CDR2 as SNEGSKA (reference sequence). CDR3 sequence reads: CSAPRQGAPQPQHF. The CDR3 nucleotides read TGCAGTGCCCCGCGACAGGGGGCGCCTCAGCCCCAGCATTTT.

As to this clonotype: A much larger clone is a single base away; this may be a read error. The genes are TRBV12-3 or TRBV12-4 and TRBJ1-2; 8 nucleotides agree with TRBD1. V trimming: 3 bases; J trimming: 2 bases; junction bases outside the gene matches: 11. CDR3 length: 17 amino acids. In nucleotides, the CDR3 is TGTGCCAGCAGTTTCGCCACAGGGGGGGTCGGGAACTATGGCTACACCTTC. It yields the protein CASSFATGGVGNYGYTF.

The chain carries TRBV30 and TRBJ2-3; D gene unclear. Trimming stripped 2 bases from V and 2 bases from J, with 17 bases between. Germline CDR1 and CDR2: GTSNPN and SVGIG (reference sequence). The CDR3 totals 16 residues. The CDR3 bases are TGTGCCTGGAGTTTTCGTCAGACCCAAGCCACAGATACGCAGTATTTT. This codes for CAWSFRQTQATDTQYF.